Below, 11 T cell receptor beta chains from the same sample are listed, as sequenced in a study of graft-versus-host responses after intestinal transplantation. The assay was immunoSEQ multiplex PCR, and TCRdb's table has in-frame clones only and misses some. The sample includes over 8,500 clones, around 30% seen only once; the top ten take 6.2%. The researchers put around 200,000 CFSE-labeled responder cells into plates with around 200,000 irradiated, violet-dye-labeled stimulator cells. The specimen comprised alloreactive CD8+ T cells from a mixed lymphocyte reaction culture, sampled before intestinal transplant. Subset here: CFSE-low proliferating T cells sorted from approximately 6-day pre-transplant mixed lymphocyte reaction (GvH or HvG direction). The receptors stem from a human patient who received an intestinal transplant.

This clone was seen a few times. This chain uses TRBV7-2 with TRBJ2-5; 10 positions match TRBD2. Trimming cost V 3 bases and J 1 base; bases outside gene matches: 11. This CDR3 has 18 residues. CDR1 is SGHTA and CDR2 is FQGNSA in the germline V gene. The CDR3 bases are TGTGCCAGCAGCTTGGGGCTAGCGGGGGCCAGAGCCCAAGAGACCCAGTACTTC. Protein: CASSLGLAGARAQETQYF. Full variable domain (outside the CDR3, taken from reference TRBV7-2 and TRBJ2-5): GAGVSQSPSNKVTEKGKDVELRCDPISGHTALYWYRQSLGQGLEFLIYFQGNSAPDKSGLPSDRFSAERTGGSVSTLTIQRTQQEDSAVYLCASSLGLAGARAQETQYFGPGTRLLVL.

This clone occurred a few times. The CDR3: CASSPAWAYGYTF. The DNA for the CDR3 is TGTGCCAGTAGTCCTGCCTGGGCCTATGGCTACACCTTC. V is TRBV19 and J is TRBJ1-2; no reliable D call. The germline gives CDR1 LNHDA, CDR2 SQIVND (reference sequence). V was clipped by 5 bases and J by 4 bases, with 11 bases between them. This CDR3 is built from 13 residues.

This clone is medium-sized. This chain connects TRBV19 to TRBJ2-1; 14 bases are a match to TRBD2. Germline V gene lookup returns CDR1 LNHDA and CDR2 SQIVND (reference sequence). The CDR3 contains 15 residues. With V trimmed by 3 bases and J by 6 bases, 1 base remained unmatched. CDR3 sequence (DNA): TGTGCCAGTAGTATGACTAGCGGGGGGGTCAATGAGCAGTTCTTC. Translating gives CASSMTSGGVNEQFF.

CDR3 in DNA: TGCGCCAGCAGCCCGGGGGGGGCTTGGAATGAGCAGTTCTTC. Protein sequence: CASSPGGAWNEQFF. The rearrangement joins TRBV4-1 to TRBJ2-1; 8 positions match TRBD2. V was clipped by 4 bases and J by 7 bases; unmatched bases: 6. This CDR3 is built from 14 residues. In germline, CDR1 is MGHRA, CDR2 YSYEKL.

This clone has just one count. A junction end diverges from the germline sequence, so it may reflect a read error. The J gene is TRBJ1-1, the V gene TRBV11-2; TRBD1 might be the D (5 bases). CDR1 is SGHAT, CDR2 FQNNGV, per germline. This CDR3 spans 13 amino acids. DNA for the CDR3: TGTGCCAGCAGTCCGGGCACCGGGACTGAAGCTCTCTTT. It translates to CASSPGTGTEALF.

The count of this clone is one. The chain has TRBV4-1 and TRBJ1-2; 10 nucleotides match TRBD1. V was pared by 0 bases and J by 7 bases, with 5 bases of the junction left unmatched. In germline, CDR1 is MGHRA, CDR2 YSYEKL. The CDR3 runs to 15 residues. The CDR3 coding sequence is TGCGCCAGCAGCCAAGATCCGGGACAGGGGTCTGGCTACACCTTC. Protein product: CASSQDPGQGSGYTF.

The chain is built from TRBV11-2 and TRBJ2-3, with 8 bases aligning to TRBD2. Germline CDR1 reads SGHAT; CDR2 reads FQNNGV. J was trimmed by 3 bases and V by 4 bases; bases with no gene match: 15. The CDR3 covers 18 residues. CDR3 coding DNA: TGTGCCAGCAGCTCTTTGGGAACCGGCGGGGGGTTAACAGATACGCAGTATTTT. It is translated as CASSSLGTGGGLTDTQYF. The full variable domain, in which reference TRBV11-2 and TRBJ2-3 provide the parts outside the CDR3, is EAGVAQSPRYKIIEKRQSVAFWCNPISGHATLYWYQQILGQGPKLLIQFQNNGVVDDSQLPKDRFSAERLKGVDSTLKIQPAKLEDSAVYLCASSSLGTGGGLTDTQYFGPGTRLTVL.

The count of this clone is one. The chain is built from TRBV5-1 and TRBJ2-1, with 16 bases identical to TRBD2. The CDR3 length is 15 residues. V dropped 4 bases and J dropped 8; count of bases not matched to a gene: 3. In germline, CDR1 is SGHRS, CDR2 YFSETQ. The CDR3 DNA reads TGCGCCAGCAGCCCCGGGACTAGCGGGGGGGATGAGCAGTTCTTC. It translates to CASSPGTSGGDEQFF.

This clone came up a few times. This chain connects TRBV7-2 to TRBJ1-2; a weak D match, TRBD1 (6 bases). Germline assignment: CDR1 SGHTA and CDR2 FQGNSA. Trimming left V 3 bases short and J 4 bases short, with 12 bases between. There are 14 residues in the CDR3. CDR3 region: CASSLVTGAYGYTF. For the CDR3, the DNA is TGTGCCAGCAGCTTGGTGACAGGCGCCTATGGCTACACCTTC.

Relative to its sample, this clone is medium-sized. The V and J genes are TRBV7-8 and TRBJ2-7; possible D gene TRBD2, 5 bases. This CDR3 has 16 residues. Trimming removed 1 base from V and 0 bases from J, with 13 bases in between. The V gene's germline CDR1 is SGHVS and CDR2 FQNEAQ. The CDR3: CASSLGGPDSSYEQYF. Written as DNA, the CDR3 is TGTGCCAGCAGCTTAGGAGGGCCGGATAGCTCCTACGAGCAGTACTTC.

By share of the sample, this clone is medium-sized. Mismatch with germline at one junction end may stem from a read error. V is TRBV7-7 and J is TRBJ2-7, with a possible D match to TRBD1 (5 bases). Germline loops: CDR1 SSHAT, CDR2 FNYEAQ (reference sequence). The CDR3 covers 14 residues. DNA of the CDR3: TGTGCTAGCAGCTTAGGCCCCTACGACAGCGAGCAGTACTTC. It encodes CASSLGPYDSEQYF.